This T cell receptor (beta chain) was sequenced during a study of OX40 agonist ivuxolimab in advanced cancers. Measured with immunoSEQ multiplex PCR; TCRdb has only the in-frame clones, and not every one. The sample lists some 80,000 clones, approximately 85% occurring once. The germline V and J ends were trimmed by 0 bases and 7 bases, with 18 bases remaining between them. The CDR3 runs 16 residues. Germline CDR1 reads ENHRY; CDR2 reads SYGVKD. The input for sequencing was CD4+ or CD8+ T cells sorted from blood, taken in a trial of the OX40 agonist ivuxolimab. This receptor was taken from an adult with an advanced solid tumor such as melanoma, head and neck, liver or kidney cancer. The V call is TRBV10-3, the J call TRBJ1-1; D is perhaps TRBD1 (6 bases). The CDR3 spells CAISESMVRRGVEAFF. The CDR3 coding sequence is TGTGCCATCAGTGAGTCGATGGTCAGGAGGGGGGTTGAAGCTTTCTTT.